This T cell receptor (beta chain) was captured in a study of blood T cell repertoires in COVID-19. Study as a whole: Italy, Spain and the United States were the sources of the convalescent and acute COVID-19 samples. Sources were T cells, B-cell-depleted T cells, or PBMCs; the material itself was cDNA or gDNA.

The germline CDR1 and CDR2 sequences are GTSNPN and SVGIG (reference sequence). V was shortened by 1 base and J by 12 bases, with 18 bases between the two germline ends. CDR3 length: 13 amino acids. In the study's own analysis: Reference gene primers were amplified, and this amplification served to estimate nucleated cell counts. Assay used: immunoSEQ multiplex PCR; TCRdb lists only in-frame clones, some missing. V and J calls and clone size are copied from that table; D and trimming were computed from the DNA. In the table there are approximately 350,000 clones, about 90% of which are singletons. J is TRBJ1-1 and V is TRBV30, with a possible D match to TRBD1 (6 bases). The TCR originated in a woman aged 18-35 years who had recovered from COVID-19. Sequencing was performed on peripheral blood. In DNA, the CDR3 is TGTGCCTGGAGTGCCCCCGGGGGGCGGGGACCTTTCTTT. It translates to CAWSAPGGRGPFF.